Reported below is one TCR beta chain. The antigen is undetermined. The data are from a study of beta chain features in type 1 diabetes. Study-wide results and caveats: Researchers report that Type 1 diabetes patients had moderately but significantly shorter TCRB CDR3s across all four CD4+ subsets. Cells expressing TCR highly could be over-represented by cDNA sequencing. A potential PCR bias toward shorter templates would be equal in patient and control samples.

With V trimmed by 0 bases and J by 5 bases, 10 bases remained unmatched. The germline CDR1 and CDR2 sequences are SGHRS and YFSETQ. The length of the CDR3 is 16 residues. As every portion of the isolated RNA was reverse transcribed, the sequencing read expressed TCRB transcripts. Assay used: immunoSEQ multiplex PCR; TCRdb lists only in-frame clones, some missing. The sample includes about 650,000 clones, around an eighth of them seen just once. The V and J genes are TRBV5-1 and TRBJ2-5, with TRBD2 identical over 7 bases. The sequenced sample was naive CD4+ T cells from blood. The sequence came from a man aged 25 to 40 with type 1 diabetes. CDR3 sequence reads: CASSLESTPGGETQYF. CDR3 nucleotide sequence: TGCGCCAGCAGCTTGGAATCAACCCCGGGGGGTGAGACCCAGTACTTC.